This is a list of T cell receptor beta chains from one sample in a study of Graves' ophthalmopathy and Graves' hyperthyroidism. TCRdb used MiXCR to reprocess the multiplex PCR reads, holding one entry per CDR3 protein. The sample has around 1,000,000 distinct CDR3 sequences, roughly 35% seen once. Material for sequencing was peripheral blood or thyroid tissue (not recorded which). The receptor set was obtained from an adult man with Graves' hyperthyroidism. The CDR3 runs from the conserved cysteine through the conserved F or W. The D gene is left open where the match is weak. Part of the rows lack a size; the others show once, few, many or a class for expanded clones.

j_call clone_size v_call d_call cdr3_nt cdr3_aa
TRBJ1-1 few TRBV20-1 . TGCAGTGCTACAGACGGGAACACTGAAGCTTTCTTT CSATDGNTEAFF
TRBJ1-2 . TRBV7-3 . TGTGCCAGCAGCTTTACATCCGCCTATGGCTACACCTTC CASSFTSAYGYTF
TRBJ2-7 . TRBV9 . TGTGCCAGCAGCGTTGGAGAACCCGTGATGAACTTC CASSVGEPVMNF
TRBJ2-7 . TRBV5-6 TRBD1 TGTGCCAGCAGCTTGACAGGGGGAACGTATGGTGAGCAGTACTTC CASSLTGGTYGEQYF
TRBJ2-5 . TRBV28 . TGTGCCAGCATCCTAGCGCAGGGAGGCGAGACCCAGTACTTC CASILAQGGETQYF
TRBJ1-1 many TRBV10-3 . TGTGCCATCAGTGAGATAACGTTCACTGAAGCTTTCTTT CAISEITFTEAFF
TRBJ1-1 many TRBV29-1 . TGCAGCGTTGAACGAAAGATGAACACTGAAGCTTTCTTT CSVERKMNTEAFF
TRBJ1-1 . TRBV5-1 . TGCGCCAGCAGCTTGGAAGGCGGAGATGAAGCTTTCTTT CASSLEGGDEAFF
TRBJ1-5 many TRBV12-3/TRBV12-4 . TGTGCCAGCAGTTTATCGCTGAGGCAGCCCCAGCATTTT CASSLSLRQPQHF
TRBJ2-7 few TRBV7-9 TRBD2 TGCGCCAGCAGCCAAGATCGAGCGGGAGTATCGTACGAGCAGTACTTC CASSQDRAGVSYEQYF
TRBJ2-7 many TRBV12-3/TRBV12-4 . TGTGCCAGCAGTGACCAACCCTACGAGCAGTACTTC CASSDQPYEQYF
TRBJ2-5 . TRBV7-9 TRBD1 TGTGCCAGCAGCCGGAAGACAGGGCAAGAGACCCAGTACTTC CASSRKTGQETQYF
TRBJ2-5 . TRBV10-3 TRBD1 TGTGCCATCAACAAGGGACAGGGGATGGACACTCCGCCCGGGGAGACCCAGTACTTC CAINKGQGMDTPPGETQYF
TRBJ1-3 few TRBV29-1 . TGCAGCGTTGAAGATCTTGGCAGCTCTGGAAACACCATATATTTT CSVEDLGSSGNTIYF
TRBJ2-7 few TRBV13 . TGTGCCAGCAGCTCCGGGGTCGGGGGTTACGAGCAGTACTTC CASSSGVGGYEQYF
TRBJ1-5 many TRBV29-1 . TGCAGCGTTGGACAGGATAATAGCAATCAGCCCCAGCATTTT CSVGQDNSNQPQHF
TRBJ1-5 . TRBV7-2 . TGTGCCAGCAGCGTCAGGGATCAGCCCCAGCATTTT CASSVRDQPQHF
TRBJ2-5 many TRBV19 TRBD1 TGTGCCAGTAGCGGGACAGTCAGAGGGGAGACCCAGTACTTC CASSGTVRGETQYF
TRBJ2-5 . TRBV30 . TGTGCCTGGATTGCGGGACAAACCTCTCAAGAGACCCAGTACTTC CAWIAGQTSQETQYF
TRBJ1-1 . TRBV4-2 . TGTGCCAGCAGCCTCTACCGGAGAAACACTGAAGCTTTCTTT CASSLYRRNTEAFF
TRBJ2-3 few TRBV24-1 . TGTGCCACCAGTGAACCGGGACGGCATAGCACAGATACGCAGTATTTT CATSEPGRHSTDTQYF
TRBJ2-2 . TRBV9 TRBD2 TGTGCCAGCAGCGTTCCGGGAGGGTTAAACACCGGGGAGCTGTTTTTT CASSVPGGLNTGELFF
TRBJ2-7 . TRBV15 . TGTGCCACCAGCCTATACAGGGGGGGATATGACGAGCAGTACTTC CATSLYRGGYDEQYF
TRBJ2-6 . TRBV4-3 . TGCGCCAGCAGCCAAGCGGACGGCTCTGGGGCCAACGTCCTGACTTTC CASSQADGSGANVLTF
TRBJ2-7 once TRBV20-1 TRBD1 TGCAGTGCTACAAGCCGGGACAGGGTCGAGCAGTACTTC CSATSRDRVEQYF
TRBJ2-5 . TRBV5-1 . TGCGCCAGCAAGTTCAAGGAGACCCAGTACTTC CASKFKETQYF
TRBJ1-2 . TRBV7-3 TRBD1 TGTGCCAGCAGCTTATCAGGGGGCGAAGGCTACACCTTC CASSLSGGEGYTF
TRBJ1-2 . TRBV7-6 TRBD1 TGTGCCAGCAGCTTTGAACAGGGGTGGCAGCATGGCTACACCTTC CASSFEQGWQHGYTF
TRBJ1-2 . TRBV29-1 TRBD1 TGCAGCTTGCCGGGACAGGCATACTATGGCTACACCTTC CSLPGQAYYGYTF
TRBJ2-7 . TRBV25-1 . TGTGCCAGCAGGCCCGGGAGATCCTACGAGCAGTACTTC CASRPGRSYEQYF
TRBJ1-1 . TRBV10-2 TRBD1 TGTGCCAGCACTCTCAGACAGGGGGTCGGCACTGAAGCTTTCTTT CASTLRQGVGTEAFF
TRBJ2-5 . TRBV15 . TGTGCCACCAGCAGAGTTGGGGTGGCGATGACGACCCAGTACTTC CATSRVGVAMTTQYF
TRBJ1-1 . TRBV12-3/TRBV12-4 . TGTGCCAGCAGCCGATATGAGCAGGGGACGAACACTGAAGCTTTCTTT CASSRYEQGTNTEAFF
TRBJ1-1 . TRBV5-6 . TGTGCCATCAGCCCGATTCATGGGAGCACTGAAGCTTTCTTT CAISPIHGSTEAFF
TRBJ1-6 few TRBV7-9 . TGCGCCAGCAGCCAAGATAATTGGGGTTGGCCCTATAATTCACCCCTCCACTTT CASSQDNWGWPYNSPLHF
TRBJ2-5 many TRBV2 . TGTGCCAGCAGTCTCGACGGGGCCCAGTACTTC CASSLDGAQYF
TRBJ2-5 . TRBV5-4 . TGTGCCAGCAGCTTGGGTCAGGGTTTTGGGACCCAGTACTTC CASSLGQGFGTQYF
TRBJ1-5 many TRBV12-3/TRBV12-4 . TGTGCCAGCAGTTTAGCGTCTGCCGGGTCCCAGCATTTT CASSLASAGSQHF
TRBJ1-4 few TRBV4-3 TRBD1 TGCGCCAGCAGCCAGGAGCGGACAGGGAGGGATGAAAAACTGTTTTTT CASSQERTGRDEKLFF
TRBJ1-2 once TRBV6-5 TRBD1 TGTGCCAGCAGTAGGGACGGGACAGGGCACTATGGCTACACCTTC CASSRDGTGHYGYTF